The source of this T cell receptor beta chain is a study of blood T cell repertoires in COVID-19. TCRdb keeps only in-frame clones here, not all; method: immunoSEQ multiplex PCR. The data hold around 170,000 clones, with approximately 80% observed a single time. This CDR3 has 14 amino acids. CDR1 and CDR2 from the germline V gene are PRHDT and FYEKMQ (reference sequence). V lost 5 bases and J lost 3; bases outside the gene matches: 6. This receptor was identified in a man in his fifties or sixties who had recovered from COVID-19. V and J are TRBV13 and TRBJ2-7; TRBD2 matches at 8 bases. Sequencing input: PBMCs or T cells enriched from blood (not recorded which). CDR3 nucleotide sequence: TGTGCCAGCAGCATCCAAGCGGGGGACTACGAGCAGTACTTC. This translates into CASSIQAGDYEQYF.